This paragraph reports one TCR beta chain. Its antigen is currently unknown. Sequence data for DNA of cultured CD4+ T cells were generated by the Oncomine TCR Beta short-read assay. From the PCR reads, TCRdb called clonotypes with MiXCR, one entry per CDR3 protein. The sample lists 11,000 to 15,000 distinct CDR3 sequences, roughly 30% occurring once. The entry originates in a study of vaccination and CD4 T cells after COVID-19. Turning to the study itself: Between diagnosis and the drawing of post-COVID samples lay a median around 100 days (range 35 to 161). The study's findings and limits: For SARS-CoV-2-reactive clonotypes, the median went from around 20 to 38, a nonsignificant increase.

V gave up 7 bases and J gave up 5 bases; unmatched junction bases: 13. Germline V gene data show CDR1 as MNHNS and CDR2 as SASEGT. This CDR3 has 15 amino acids. Treatment noted: roughly 10-day PBMC culture with coronavirus spike peptide pools or control peptides (ViraFEST assay). The chain carries TRBV6-1 and TRBJ2-5; 7 positions agree with TRBD2. The sequencing here drew on CD4+ T cells from blood, cultured in vitro, taken after SARS-CoV-2 vaccination. This clonotype was sampled from a human donor who had recovered from COVID-19. The CDR3 spells CASTPWGRAGETQYF. The CDR3 DNA sequence: TGTGCCAGCACTCCCTGGGGGAGGGCTGGGGAGACCCAGTACTTC.